The 11 T cell receptor beta chains given below trace back to one sample, sequenced in a study of control samples from healthy donors and cancer patients. Sequenced by immunoSEQ multiplex PCR; TCRdb stores in-frame clones only, minus some. The sample carries under 80,000 clones, approximately 94% recorded once. What was sequenced was PBMCs. The source of these receptors is a woman in her 40s with lung cancer.

The V call is TRBV6-1, the J call TRBJ2-3; 11 bases map to TRBD2. The CDR3 has 18 residues. Germline CDR1 and CDR2: MNHNS and SASEGT. The ends lost 3 bases at V and 5 bases at J; junction bases unmatched: 13. CDR3 nucleotides: TGTGCCAGCAGTGAGTCTAGCGGGGGGTTCGCTTTGGAAGATACGCAGTATTTT. The encoded protein is CASSESSGGFALEDTQYF.

CDR3 protein: CASSSLGGAASTDTQYF. CDR3 DNA sequence: TGTGCCAGCAGCAGCCTCGGGGGGGCCGCGAGCACAGATACGCAGTATTTT. The V gene is TRBV5-4, the J gene TRBJ2-3, with TRBD2 identical over 8 bases. Losses at the gene ends were 4 bases for V and 0 bases for J; bases not matched to a gene: 10. This CDR3 has 17 residues. The germline CDR1 and CDR2 sequences are SGHNT and YYREEE (reference sequence).

The gene calls are TRBV5-6 and TRBJ2-7; 10 nucleotides align to TRBD1. The J segment lost 3 bases and the V segment lost 3 bases, leaving 6 bases of the junction unmatched. Looked up from germline, CDR1 is SGHDT and CDR2 is YYEEEE. The CDR3 is 15 residues long. For the CDR3, the DNA is TGTGCCAGCAGCTCCACCGACAGGGGGCTCTACGAGCAGTACTTC. Translating gives CASSSTDRGLYEQYF.

J is TRBJ2-5 and V is TRBV7-9; D gene uncertain. This CDR3 is 10 amino acids long. With 8 bases removed from V and 5 bases from J, the gap between germline ends came to 6 bases. Per germline, CDR1 SEHNR and CDR2 FQNEAQ (reference sequence). CDR3 amino acids: CASGSETQYF. CDR3 DNA sequence: TGTGCCAGCGGTTCGGAGACCCAGTACTTC.

V and J are TRBV7-9 and TRBJ2-7, with D possibly TRBD1 on 6 matching bases. Germline loops: CDR1 SEHNR, CDR2 FQNEAQ (reference sequence). The CDR3 extends over 15 amino acids. The V end lost 1 base, the J end lost 3 bases, and 13 bases lay between the germline ends. The CDR3 bases are TGTGCCAGCAGCTTAGACCGTGGGACAAGCTACGAGCAGTACTTC. Encoded protein: CASSLDRGTSYEQYF.

The chain combines TRBV7-2 with TRBJ1-1; the D is unclear. Germline-derived CDR1 and CDR2 are SGHTA and FQGNSA. The V gene lost 5 bases and the J gene lost 3 bases, with 10 bases spanning the gap. The CDR3 covers 13 residues. The CDR3 DNA is TGTGCCAGCAGCCGGAGGGCGGACACTGAAGCTTTCTTT. Amino acids: CASSRRADTEAFF. Full variable domain (remainder filled in from reference TRBV7-2 and TRBJ1-1): GAGVSQSPSNKVTEKGKDVELRCDPISGHTALYWYRQSLGQGLEFLIYFQGNSAPDKSGLPSDRFSAERTGGSVSTLTIQRTQQEDSAVYLCASSRRADTEAFFGQGTRLTVV.

V usage is TRBV5-1 and J usage is TRBJ1-1; D uncertain. CDR1 SGHRS and CDR2 YFSETQ come from the germline V gene. CDR3 length: 12 residues. V lost 7 bases and J 5 bases, leaving 12 bases between the germline ends. The CDR3, as DNA: TGCGCCAGCGGGGAGGTTAGTACTGAAGCTTTCTTT. Protein sequence: CASGEVSTEAFF.

The chain combines TRBV7-3 with TRBJ2-2, with 8 bases matching TRBD2. CDR1 SGHTA and CDR2 FQGTGA come from the germline V gene. This CDR3 contains 15 residues. The trim removed 4 bases at V and 5 bases at J, leaving 6 bases unmatched. This CDR3 is CASSSGLAITGELFF. The DNA for the CDR3 is TGTGCCAGCAGCTCCGGACTAGCAATAACCGGGGAGCTGTTTTTT.

In nucleotides, the CDR3 is TGTGCCAGCAGTTCTTCCCATAGCAATCAGCCCCAGCATTTT. It yields the protein CASSSSHSNQPQHF. The chain links TRBV6-5 to TRBJ1-5; D call uncertain. The CDR3 has 14 amino acids. The V end was cut by 4 bases, the J end by 0 bases, with 7 bases between. CDR1 is MNHEY, CDR2 SVGAGI, per germline.

This clone was seen a single time. The chain couples TRBV5-1 to TRBJ1-5; no definite D call. Trimming removed 0 bases at V and 1 base at J, with 11 bases between. The CDR3 spans 16 residues. The germline V gene has CDR1 SGHRS and CDR2 YFSETQ. This CDR3 reads CASSLDSPGSNQPQHF. CDR3 DNA: TGCGCCAGCAGCTTGGATTCCCCCGGGAGCAATCAGCCCCAGCATTTT.

The chain carries TRBV5-1 and TRBJ2-2, with 10 bases lining up with TRBD2. Germline CDR1 and CDR2: SGHRS and YFSETQ. The CDR3 runs to 16 residues. J gave up 3 bases and V 0 bases, and 2 bases lay outside the gene matches. The DNA for the CDR3 is TGCGCCAGCAGCTTGGTAGCGGGGGGTTACACCGGGGAGCTGTTTTTT. This gives the protein CASSLVAGGYTGELFF. Supplemented by reference TRBV5-1 and TRBJ2-2, the full variable domain reads KAGVTQTPRYLIKTRGQQVTLSCSPISGHRSVSWYQQTPGQGLQFLFEYFSETQRNKGNFPGRFSGRQFSNSRSEMNVSTLELGDSALYLCASSLVAGGYTGELFFGEGSRLTVL.